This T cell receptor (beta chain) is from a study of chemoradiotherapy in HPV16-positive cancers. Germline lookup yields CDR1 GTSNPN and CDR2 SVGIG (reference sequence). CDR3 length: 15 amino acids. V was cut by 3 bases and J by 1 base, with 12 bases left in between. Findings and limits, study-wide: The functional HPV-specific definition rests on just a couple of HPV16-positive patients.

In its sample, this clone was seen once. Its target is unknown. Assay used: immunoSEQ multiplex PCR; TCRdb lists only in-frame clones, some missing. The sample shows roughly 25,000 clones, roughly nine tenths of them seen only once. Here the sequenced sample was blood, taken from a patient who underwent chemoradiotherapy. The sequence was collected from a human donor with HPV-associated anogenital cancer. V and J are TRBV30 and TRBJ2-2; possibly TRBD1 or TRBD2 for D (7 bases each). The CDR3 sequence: CAWRGGGRNTGELFF. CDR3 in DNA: TGTGCCTGGAGGGGAGGGGGCCGGAACACCGGGGAGCTGTTTTTT.